The 24 T cell receptor beta chains in this list originate from one sample, sequenced in a study of blood T cell repertoires in COVID-19. Clones were read by immunoSEQ multiplex PCR, and TCRdb kept only the in-frame ones, dropping some. This sample has under 250,000 clones; about four fifths occur once, and the top ten carry 4%. The sequenced material came from peripheral blood. The receptors here all came from a man in his fifties or sixties with acute or convalescent COVID-19.

The chain employs TRBV11-3 and TRBJ2-7; D might be TRBD1 (6 bases). The CDR3 extends over 15 amino acids. Trimming shortened V by 0 bases and J by 6 bases, and 15 bases separated the two germline ends. The germline gives CDR1 SGHNT, CDR2 YENEEA. The CDR3 protein is CASSLDGWGPIEQYF. CDR3 coding DNA: TGTGCCAGCAGCTTAGATGGTTGGGGGCCGATCGAGCAGTACTTC.

The J gene is TRBJ2-7, the V gene TRBV7-2; 8 bases are a match to TRBD2. Germline V gene lookup returns CDR1 SGHTA and CDR2 FQGNSA. Trimming removed 5 bases from V and 5 bases from J; junction bases left unmatched: 5. The CDR3 loop spans 13 amino acids. The CDR3 here is CASSLSGVNEQYF. DNA for the CDR3: TGTGCCAGCAGCCTTAGCGGGGTCAACGAGCAGTACTTC.

This chain uses TRBV4-1 with TRBJ1-2; D unclear. CDR1 and CDR2 (germline): MGHRA, YSYEKL. V lost 3 bases to trimming and J lost 5 bases, with 19 bases between them. This CDR3 is 16 amino acids long. The CDR3 loop is CASSQAVVGVIYGYTF. The CDR3, as DNA: TGCGCCAGCAGCCAGGCGGTAGTCGGCGTCATTTATGGCTACACCTTC.

This chain connects TRBV6-1 to TRBJ1-1; D might be TRBD1 (5 bases). CDR1 and CDR2 (germline): MNHNS, SASEGT. The CDR3 is 16 amino acids. V was pared by 4 bases and J by 0 bases, with 15 bases between. In DNA, the CDR3 is TGTGCCAGCAGTGCCGCAGGGATAAGTATGAACACTGAAGCTTTCTTT. It encodes CASSAAGISMNTEAFF.

The count of this clone is one. The J gene is TRBJ1-2, the V gene TRBV6-2 or TRBV6-3; the match to TRBD1 covers 10 bases. Per germline, CDR1 MNHEY and CDR2 SVGEGT. Germline trimming cut 7 bases from V and 5 bases from J; bases unmatched to any gene: 4. This CDR3 has 13 residues. The CDR3 region is CASTPGQGYGYTF. The CDR3 DNA sequence: TGTGCCAGCACCCCGGGACAGGGGTATGGCTACACCTTC.

J is TRBJ2-5 and V is TRBV9; 9 bases map to TRBD2. Trimming took 5 bases from V and 5 from J; bases not matched to a gene: 10. Germline lookup yields CDR1 SGDLS and CDR2 YYNGEE. This CDR3 is 15 amino acids long. The CDR3 spells CASSLAGGRSETQYF. CDR3 bases: TGTGCCAGCAGTTTGGCGGGGGGGCGGTCGGAGACCCAGTACTTC.

This clone has a single count. This sequence joins TRBV6-5 and TRBJ1-4, with a possible D match to TRBD1 (5 bases). This CDR3 has 12 residues. Germline V gives CDR1 MNHEY, CDR2 SVGAGI. V was clipped by 7 bases and J by 4 bases, with 7 bases between them. CDR3 region: CASKQGNEKLFF. The DNA for the CDR3 is TGTGCCAGCAAGCAGGGTAATGAAAAACTGTTTTTT.

This chain links TRBV3-1 (or the pseudogene TRBV3-2) with TRBJ1-5, with 7 bases identical to TRBD1. Losses at the gene ends were 4 bases for V and 7 bases for J; bases not matched to a gene: 4. CDR3 length equals 13 residues. Germline loops: CDR1 LGHDT, CDR2 YNNKEL (reference sequence). For the CDR3, the DNA is TGTGCCAGCAGCCGACAGGGTTTACAGCCCCAGCATTTT. It encodes CASSRQGLQPQHF.

The chain combines TRBV2 with TRBJ2-5; 8 nucleotides match TRBD1. Unmatched junction bases numbered 5, after V lost 9 bases and J lost 2 bases. Per germline, CDR1 SNHLY and CDR2 FYNNEI. There are 13 residues in the CDR3. CDR3 nucleotide sequence: TGTGCCAGTATCGGGACAGGACAAGAGACCCAGTACTTC. It encodes CASIGTGQETQYF.

This clone has more than one count but fewer than ten. The chain links TRBV19 to TRBJ1-5; D ambiguous. The CDR3 contains 13 residues. CDR1 and CDR2 from the germline V gene are LNHDA and SQIVND (reference sequence). V was clipped by 0 bases and J by 11 bases, with 11 bases between them. As DNA, the CDR3 is TGTGCCAGTAGTATAGATGGGGAGAGAGCCCAGCATTTT. The encoded protein is CASSIDGERAQHF. Full variable domain (missing parts from reference TRBV19 and TRBJ1-5): DGGITQSPKYLFRKEGQNVTLSCEQNLNHDAMYWYRQDPGQGLRLIYYSQIVNDFQKGDIAEGYSVSREKKESFPLTVTSAQKNPTAFYLCASSIDGERAQHFGDGTRLSIL.

CDR3 bases: TGCGCCAGCAGCTTCCGCCGGGACAGGGACTGGAATGAGCAGTTCTTC. Its translation: CASSFRRDRDWNEQFF. The rearrangement joins TRBV5-1 to TRBJ2-1; 9 bases are shared with TRBD1. Germline V gene sequence: CDR1 SGHRS, CDR2 YFSETQ. The CDR3 consists of 16 residues. V shed 2 bases and J 7 bases; nucleotides not matched to a gene: 10.

The chain uses TRBV30 and TRBJ1-6, with D hard to call. Germline CDR1 is GTSNPN and CDR2 is SVGIG (reference sequence). V lost 4 bases to trimming and J lost 13 bases, with 14 bases between them. The CDR3 runs to 12 residues. CDR3 region: CAWTIPRRPLHF. The DNA of the CDR3 is TGTGCCTGGACAATACCCCGGCGGCCCCTCCACTTT.

The CDR3 sequence: CASSPTSGDEQYF. The DNA of the CDR3 is TGTGCCAGCTCCCCTACGAGCGGGGACGAGCAGTACTTC. This chain joins TRBV18 and TRBJ2-7; the match to TRBD2 covers 7 bases. V shed 6 bases, J shed 5 bases, and the junction held 7 bases outside the gene matches. There are 13 residues in the CDR3. Germline-derived CDR1 and CDR2 are KGHSH and LQKENI.

The V gene is TRBV7-9, the J gene TRBJ1-1; a weak D match, TRBD1 (5 bases). The germline V gene has CDR1 SEHNR and CDR2 FQNEAQ (reference sequence). This CDR3 region has 12 residues. V was clipped by 6 bases and J by 5 bases, with 10 bases between them. CDR3 in DNA: TGTGCCAGCAGACCAGGGAGGACTGAAGCTTTCTTT. It encodes CASRPGRTEAFF.

This sequence joins TRBV4-1 and TRBJ2-7; no firm D call. The length of the CDR3 is 12 residues. Trimming removed 2 bases from V and 6 bases from J, with 8 bases in between. The germline CDR1 and CDR2 sequences are MGHRA and YSYEKL. CDR3 amino acids: CASSQHSVEQYF. CDR3 bases: TGCGCCAGCAGCCAACATTCGGTCGAGCAGTACTTC.

The chain is built from TRBV5-1 and TRBJ1-2; D is undetermined. The CDR3 covers 14 residues. Germline V gene lookup returns CDR1 SGHRS and CDR2 YFSETQ. V shed 5 bases and J shed 5 bases, with 16 bases lying between them. CDR3 in amino acids: CASSPSSRVYGYTF. DNA of the CDR3: TGCGCCAGCAGTCCTTCGAGTAGAGTTTATGGCTACACCTTC.

The chain couples TRBV28 to TRBJ1-5, with D perhaps matching TRBD1 (5 bases). The CDR3 loop spans 12 amino acids. V was trimmed by 4 bases and J by 6 bases, leaving 7 bases between them. CDR1 and CDR2 from the germline V gene are MDHEN and SYDVKM. CDR3 DNA sequence: TGTGCCAGCAGTTCGGGGGGTCAGCCCCAGCATTTT. Its protein is CASSSGGQPQHF.

The genes are TRBV14 and TRBJ1-2; no clear D. Deletions cut 1 base from V and 11 bases from J, with 11 bases between. The CDR3 totals 12 residues. Germline CDR1 reads SGHDN; CDR2 reads FVKESK. The CDR3 loop reads CASSQGPEGYTF. The CDR3 DNA is TGTGCCAGCAGCCAAGGCCCAGAGGGATACACCTTC.

The chain has TRBV3-1 (or the pseudogene TRBV3-2) and TRBJ2-1; 7 bases match TRBD2. Trimming at V came to 1 base and at J to 3 bases, leaving 3 bases not matched to a gene. This CDR3 region has 15 residues. Looked up from germline, CDR1 is LGHDT and CDR2 is YNNKEL (reference sequence). This chain's CDR3 is CASSQVSGVYNEQFF. In DNA form, the CDR3 reads TGTGCCAGCAGCCAAGTCAGCGGGGTCTACAATGAGCAGTTCTTC.

This chain links TRBV10-3 with TRBJ2-5; 8 bases agree with TRBD2. The V and J ends lost 3 bases and 2 bases, in that order; junction bases with no gene match: 8. Germline lookup yields CDR1 ENHRY and CDR2 SYGVKD. The length of the CDR3 is 16 residues. CDR3 protein: CAISDSKAGVQETQYF. The CDR3 DNA follows: TGTGCCATCAGTGACTCCAAAGCGGGAGTACAAGAGACCCAGTACTTC.

The chain links TRBV5-1 to TRBJ2-5, with TRBD2 identical over 7 bases. Germline-derived CDR1 and CDR2 are SGHRS and YFSETQ. The V gene end was trimmed by 5 bases and the J gene end by 4 bases; junction bases not matched to a gene: 11. This CDR3 has 15 amino acids. CDR3 nucleotide sequence: TGCGCCAGCAGTCTGTCCCTGGAGCGGGGAGAGACCCAGTACTTC. This codes for CASSLSLERGETQYF.

The chain has TRBV10-3 and TRBJ2-3; the match to TRBD2 covers 8 bases. CDR3 length equals 14 residues. CDR1 and CDR2 from the germline V gene are ENHRY and SYGVKD. V shed 8 bases, J shed 3 bases, and the junction held 7 bases outside the gene matches. The CDR3 bases are TGTGCCATCGGTCGTACTAGCGGTACAGATACGCAGTATTTT. This gives the protein CAIGRTSGTDTQYF.

The V and J genes are TRBV29-1 and TRBJ2-7, with D maybe TRBD2 (5 bases). Per germline, CDR1 SQVTM and CDR2 ANQGSEA. Trimming left V 7 bases short and J 0 bases short, with 16 bases between. CDR3 length: 14 residues. Here the CDR3 DNA reads TGCAGCGCAAAGGGAGTCCGTAGCTCCTACGAGCAGTACTTC. Translating gives CSAKGVRSSYEQYF.

Only one count was recorded for this clone. The genes are TRBV10-3 and TRBJ1-2; 11 nucleotides agree with TRBD1. The CDR3 covers 16 residues. V was pared by 0 bases and J by 5 bases, with 5 bases of the junction left unmatched. Per germline, CDR1 ENHRY and CDR2 SYGVKD. CDR3 sequence reads: CAISESDRDRGYGYTF. The DNA of the CDR3 is TGTGCCATCAGTGAGTCCGACCGGGACAGGGGGTATGGCTACACCTTC.